The sequence of this T cell receptor (beta chain) was determined in a study of early T cells in non-severe SARS-CoV-2 infection. TCRdb recomputed calls from the 5' RACE reads with MiXCR, one row per CDR3 protein. This sample yields around 44,000 distinct CDR3 sequences, of which 7% to 8% are seen a single time; under 6.5% belongs to the top ten. This clonotype has a count of ten or more. V was shortened by 3 bases and J by 6 bases, with 14 bases between the two germline ends. Germline V CDR1 and CDR2: LGHDT, YNNKEL (reference sequence). This CDR3 has 14 amino acids. The chain joins TRBV3-1 to TRBJ1-2; the D is unclear. The receptor was isolated from an adult who was a healthcare worker with PCR-confirmed SARS-CoV-2 infection or an uninfected control (not recorded which). Source material: whole blood. Here the CDR3 reads CASSHYRRPDGYTF. Here the CDR3 DNA reads TGTGCCAGCAGCCATTACCGAAGGCCCGATGGCTACACCTTC.